This T cell receptor beta chain was observed in a study of T cells in localized non-small cell lung cancer. Notes on the study in general: Among the top 100 tumor clones, a median about 60 appeared in adjacent lung.

The assay was immunoSEQ multiplex PCR, and TCRdb's table has in-frame clones only and misses some. The sample gives fewer than 2,000 clones, roughly 21% of which show up once; more than 20% is in the top ten. The V and J ends lost 0 bases and 6 bases, in that order; junction bases with no gene match: 7. From germline, CDR1 is KGHSY and CDR2 FQNENV. The CDR3 loop spans 16 amino acids. Lacking atypia, the adjacent lung had been sampled at least 2 cm away from the tumor margin. For this clone: Its specificity is unknown.

This chain links TRBV16 with TRBJ2-1; 8 bases fit TRBD2. This TCR derives from a man between 40 and 69 years old with stage III lung adenocarcinoma. The specimen was normal lung tissue next to the tumor, collected before any cancer treatment. CDR3 residues: CASSQSLRGVFNEQFF. The CDR3 DNA sequence: TGTGCCAGCAGCCAATCCTTGCGGGGGGTTTTCAATGAGCAGTTCTTC.